Shown below are 14 T cell receptor beta chains from a single sample sequenced in a study of blood T cell repertoires in COVID-19. Clones were sequenced by immunoSEQ multiplex PCR, and TCRdb holds only the in-frame ones, with some missing. The table has 80,000 or so clones, less than 95% seen once. Material for sequencing was peripheral blood. The receptors here all came from a woman aged 45-65 years in a cohort sampled during active COVID-19.

The gene calls are TRBV19 and TRBJ2-7, with no clear D. Germline V gives CDR1 LNHDA, CDR2 SQIVND (reference sequence). The CDR3 is 13 amino acids. V gave up 10 bases and J gave up 2 bases, with 15 bases separating them. This chain's CDR3 is CATSPPGPYEQYF. CDR3 coding DNA: TGTGCCACTTCCCCCCCAGGCCCCTACGAGCAGTACTTC.

This sequence joins TRBV28 and TRBJ2-3; TRBD2 aligns across 12 bases. The CDR3 contains 16 residues. V trimming: 6 bases; J trimming: 8 bases; junction bases outside the gene matches: 12. Germline loops: CDR1 MDHEN, CDR2 SYDVKM. CDR3 protein: CASRRPTSGRGGTQYF. CDR3 sequence (DNA): TGTGCCAGCAGGCGCCCGACTAGCGGGAGAGGAGGTACGCAGTATTTT. Full variable domain (remainder filled in from reference TRBV28 and TRBJ2-3): DVKVTQSSRYLVKRTGEKVFLECVQDMDHENMFWYRQDPGLGLRLIYFSYDVKMKEKGDIPEGYSVSREKKERFSLILESASTNQTSMYLCASRRPTSGRGGTQYFGPGTRLTVL.

There are a few counts of this clone. V is TRBV7-9 and J is TRBJ2-7; 10 nucleotides line up with TRBD1. V was pared by 1 base and J by 7 bases, with 7 bases of the junction left unmatched. This CDR3 has 15 amino acids. Looked up from germline, CDR1 is SEHNR and CDR2 is FQNEAQ (reference sequence). The CDR3 protein is CASSLGDRGPGEQYF. For the CDR3, the DNA is TGTGCCAGCAGCTTAGGTGACAGGGGGCCGGGAGAGCAGTACTTC.

The V and J genes are TRBV18 and TRBJ1-1; 8 bases match TRBD1. J lost 2 bases, V lost 2 bases, and 4 bases had no gene match. The CDR3 covers 15 residues. From germline, CDR1 is KGHSH and CDR2 LQKENI. CDR3 sequence reads: CASSPLGQANTEAFF. CDR3 in DNA: TGTGCCAGCTCACCATTGGGACAGGCTAACACTGAAGCTTTCTTT.

V gene TRBV28 combines with J gene TRBJ1-1, with D maybe TRBD1 (6 bases). Trimming pared 5 bases from V and 6 bases from J, leaving 13 bases between. Germline loops: CDR1 MDHEN, CDR2 SYDVKM. The CDR3 contains 13 residues. This CDR3 is CASSLPGQAEAFF. DNA of the CDR3: TGTGCCAGCAGTCTTCCGGGACAAGCTGAAGCTTTCTTT.

The chain is built from TRBV2 and TRBJ2-1; weak D call: TRBD1 (6 bases). CDR3 size: 15 residues. CDR1 and CDR2 (germline): SNHLY, FYNNEI. V was trimmed by 7 bases and J by 0 bases, leaving 13 bases between them. CDR3 DNA sequence: TGTGCCAGCACCCGAACAGGGTACTCCTACAATGAGCAGTTCTTC. Its translation is CASTRTGYSYNEQFF.

The chain couples TRBV10-1 to TRBJ2-1, with 7 bases aligning to TRBD2. CDR3 length equals 13 residues. Germline V gene sequence: CDR1 WNHNN, CDR2 SYGVQD (reference sequence). V lost 8 bases and J lost 8; bases outside the gene matches: 9. CDR3 sequence reads: CASQGGSRDEQFF. In DNA, the CDR3 is TGCGCCAGCCAGGGAGGGAGTAGGGATGAGCAGTTCTTC.

The chain links TRBV4-1 to TRBJ1-1, with D perhaps TRBD1 (6 bases). CDR3 length equals 14 residues. V lost 4 bases to trimming and J lost 7 bases, with 16 bases between them. Germline V gene sequence: CDR1 MGHRA, CDR2 YSYEKL. The CDR3 nucleotides are TGCGCCAGCAGCCTCAGCCCGGACAGTGATGAAGCTTTCTTT. This gives the protein CASSLSPDSDEAFF.

This chain uses TRBV19 with TRBJ2-5; tentative D call: TRBD1 (5 bases). V lost 3 bases and J 4 bases, leaving 9 bases between the germline ends. CDR3 length: 13 residues. Per germline, CDR1 LNHDA and CDR2 SQIVND (reference sequence). The CDR3 sequence is CASSIADRETQYF. In DNA form, the CDR3 reads TGTGCCAGTAGTATCGCCGACAGAGAGACCCAGTACTTC.

The chain recombines TRBV7-9 with TRBJ1-2; 7 bases map to TRBD1. The CDR3 is 14 amino acids. V lost 3 bases to trimming and J lost 0 bases; unmatched junction nucleotides: 1. Germline CDR1 and CDR2: SEHNR and FQNEAQ (reference sequence). The CDR3: CASSLQGANYGYTF. In DNA, the CDR3 is TGTGCCAGCAGCTTGCAGGGGGCTAACTATGGCTACACCTTC.

This clone was recorded only once. This chain links TRBV13 with TRBJ1-1, with TRBD1 matching over 7 bases. The V and J ends lost 5 bases and 4 bases, in that order; junction bases with no gene match: 10. Germline CDR1 and CDR2: PRHDT and FYEKMQ (reference sequence). The CDR3 extends over 15 amino acids. The CDR3 loop reads CASSHRWTGATEAFF. Written as DNA, the CDR3 is TGTGCCAGCAGCCATCGCTGGACAGGAGCCACTGAAGCTTTCTTT.

V usage is TRBV28 and J usage is TRBJ1-1; D call uncertain. V dropped 1 base and J dropped 0 bases, with 18 bases sitting between them. The CDR3 has 18 residues. Germline V gene lookup returns CDR1 MDHEN and CDR2 SYDVKM. The CDR3 loop reads CASSLFTAVYGMNTEAFF. The CDR3 DNA is TGTGCCAGCAGTTTATTTACAGCGGTATATGGGATGAACACTGAAGCTTTCTTT.

The chain couples TRBV6-5 to TRBJ2-5; 8 bases agree with TRBD2. The trim removed 6 bases at V and 0 bases at J, leaving 3 bases unmatched. This CDR3 has 14 amino acids. Germline V gene lookup returns CDR1 MNHEY and CDR2 SVGAGI. The CDR3 is CASRSTSDQETQYF. The DNA of the CDR3 is TGTGCCAGCAGGTCGACTAGCGACCAAGAGACCCAGTACTTC.

This clone showed up just once. The chain links TRBV2 to TRBJ1-1, with D hard to call. Trimming left V 0 bases short and J 3 bases short, with 11 bases between. CDR3 length equals 15 residues. Germline-derived CDR1 and CDR2 are SNHLY and FYNNEI. The CDR3 sequence: CASSEALWGDTEAFF. In nucleotides, the CDR3 is TGTGCCAGCAGTGAAGCGCTTTGGGGAGACACTGAAGCTTTCTTT.